This is a list of T cell receptor beta chains from one sample in a study of T-cell memory formation after mild COVID-19. TCRdb independently ran MiXCR on the 5' RACE reads; one entry per CDR3 protein. The sample carries hundreds of thousands of distinct CDR3 sequences, 25% to 30% recorded once. Sequenced input: PBMCs or a T cell subset sorted from them (not recorded which). All receptors derive from an adult woman who had mild COVID-19 (a few samples of this study predate the infection). Cell type and time point are not known. Each CDR3 is given with its conserved first and last residue. The D gene is left open where the match is weak. Clone size is not always given. Where it is, it says once, few, many or a class for expanded clones.

clone size,J gene,V gene,D gene,CDR3 protein,CDR3 DNA
once,TRBJ1-6,TRBV12-3/TRBV12-4,.,CASSAGLNSPLHF,TGTGCCAGCAGTGCGGGGTTGAATTCACCCCTCCACTTT
few,TRBJ1-5,TRBV24-1,TRBD1,CATSDAGQGSNQPQHF,TGTGCCACCAGTGACGCGGGACAGGGTAGCAATCAGCCCCAGCATTTT
once,TRBJ2-3,TRBV3-1,TRBD2,CASSQDRASGDTQYF,TGTGCCAGCAGCCAAGATCGGGCTAGCGGGGATACGCAGTATTTT
few,TRBJ2-1,TRBV12-3/TRBV12-4,.,CASSHSTGAEQFF,TGTGCCAGCAGTCACTCCACGGGGGCTGAGCAGTTCTTC
.,TRBJ1-2,TRBV6-5,TRBD1,CASSVTGVGGYTF,TGTGCCAGCAGCGTAACAGGGGTGGGAGGCTACACCTTC
.,TRBJ2-1,TRBV12-3/TRBV12-4,TRBD2,CASIGSSGGFEQFF,TGTGCCAGCATTGGGAGTAGCGGGGGTTTTGAGCAGTTCTTC
.,TRBJ2-3,TRBV4-2,.,CASSQTSQGRGDTQYF,TGTGCCAGCAGCCAAACGTCTCAGGGGCGAGGCGATACGCAGTATTTT
.,TRBJ2-1,TRBV7-6,.,CASSLGVFRGKAYNEQFF,TGTGCCAGCAGCTTAGGAGTCTTCCGGGGGAAGGCCTACAATGAGCAGTTCTTC
few,TRBJ1-2,TRBV3-1,.,CASSPDSGLHDGYTF,TGTGCCAGCAGCCCAGATAGTGGACTACACGATGGCTACACCTTC
.,TRBJ2-7,TRBV9,TRBD1,CASSATGTGSFEQYF,TGTGCCAGCAGCGCAACCGGGACAGGGAGTTTCGAGCAGTACTTC
few,TRBJ1-1,TRBV20-1,.,CSASRRLGTEAFF,TGCAGTGCTTCCCGCAGGTTGGGAACTGAAGCTTTCTTT
.,TRBJ1-1,TRBV4-3,.,CASSHQTGNTEAFF,TGCGCCAGCAGCCACCAGACAGGGAACACTGAAGCTTTCTTT
.,TRBJ2-5,TRBV5-1,TRBD2,CASSLHLAGEETQYF,TGCGCCAGCAGCCTCCACCTAGCGGGGGAAGAGACCCAGTACTTC
.,TRBJ1-2,TRBV14,.,CASSHLGHHGYTF,TGTGCCAGCAGCCATCTAGGGCACCATGGCTACACCTTC
.,TRBJ2-2,TRBV7-2,TRBD2,CASSLAPGGTGELFF,TGTGCCAGCAGCTTAGCGCCGGGGGGCACCGGGGAGCTGTTTTTT
few,TRBJ2-7,TRBV12-3/TRBV12-4,TRBD1,CASSLTGTGTTYEQYF,TGTGCCAGCAGTCTTACCGGGACAGGGACAACCTACGAGCAGTACTTC
.,TRBJ2-3,TRBV4-2,.,CASRKGGGSTDTQYF,TGTGCCAGCAGGAAGGGGGGCGGGAGCACAGATACGCAGTATTTT
.,TRBJ2-2,TRBV12-3/TRBV12-4,TRBD1,CASSWTGESAGELLF,TGTGCCAGCAGTTGGACAGGGGAAAGTGCCGGGGAGCTGCTTTTT
few,TRBJ1-2,TRBV4-2,.,CASSQERVDGGYTF,TGTGCCAGCAGCCAAGAGAGGGTGGACGGAGGCTACACCTTC
few,TRBJ1-2,TRBV20-1,.,CSAREGVRYGYTF,TGCAGTGCTAGAGAGGGAGTACGGTATGGCTACACCTTC
.,TRBJ2-7,TRBV5-1,.,CASSLEATSADEQYF,TGCGCCAGCAGCTTGGAGGCCACAAGCGCGGACGAGCAGTACTTC
few,TRBJ2-7,TRBV27,.,CASSSTGRGEQYF,TGTGCCAGCAGTTCGACAGGGAGGGGCGAGCAGTACTTC
once,TRBJ1-5,TRBV4-3,.,CASSQDRPSRTGQPQHF,TGCGCCAGCAGCCAAGATCGGCCCAGCCGTACCGGTCAGCCCCAGCATTTT
once,TRBJ1-4,TRBV9,.,CASSATGLNEKLFF,TGTGCCAGCAGCGCAACAGGACTTAATGAAAAACTGTTTTTT
few,TRBJ1-2,TRBV12-3/TRBV12-4,.,CASTNRIYGYTF,TGTGCCAGCACCAATCGCATCTATGGCTACACCTTC
.,TRBJ2-1,TRBV27,.,CASSFGLSGVSYNEQFF,TGTGCCAGCAGTTTCGGGCTCTCAGGGGTTTCGTACAATGAGCAGTTCTTC
.,TRBJ2-7,TRBV11-3,.,CASSFGRTSSYEQYF,TGTGCCAGCAGCTTCGGGCGGACGAGCTCCTACGAGCAGTACTTC
once,TRBJ2-1,TRBV7-6,.,CASSSVGSSYNEQFF,TGTGCCAGCAGCTCAGTGGGGAGCTCCTACAATGAGCAGTTCTTC
.,TRBJ2-4,TRBV7-9,.,CASSLTGTLAKNIQYF,TGTGCCAGCAGCCTCACGGGTACCCTAGCCAAAAACATTCAGTACTTC
.,TRBJ1-5,TRBV19,TRBD1,CASSNTGGLGQPQHF,TGTGCCAGTAGTAATACAGGGGGCCTTGGCCAGCCCCAGCATTTT
.,TRBJ1-1,TRBV7-9,.,CAGQLNTEAFF,TGTGCCGGGCAACTGAACACTGAAGCTTTCTTT
few,TRBJ2-5,TRBV29-1,TRBD2,CSVADGGGPQYF,TGCAGCGTTGCAGACGGGGGGGGGCCCCAGTACTTC
few,TRBJ1-6,TRBV4-1,.,CASSQDRTNSPLHF,TGCGCCAGCAGCCAAGATCGGACGAATTCACCCCTCCACTTT
.,TRBJ2-7,TRBV19,TRBD2,CASSMVPAGGFYEQYF,TGTGCCAGTAGTATGGTCCCCGCGGGAGGGTTCTACGAGCAGTACTTC
.,TRBJ2-7,TRBV3-1,TRBD2,CASSQILAVHEQYF,TGTGCCAGCAGCCAAATACTAGCGGTCCACGAGCAGTACTTC
.,TRBJ2-1,TRBV11-2,TRBD2,CASSPTLAGGHEQFF,TGTGCCAGCAGCCCAACACTAGCGGGGGGGCATGAGCAGTTCTTC
many,TRBJ2-7,TRBV12-3/TRBV12-4,.,CASSPGRVAGGWNEQYF,TGTGCCAGCAGTCCCGGCCGGGTTGCGGGTGGGTGGAACGAGCAGTACTTC
few,TRBJ1-1,TRBV14,.,CASSPHGPVSMNTEAFF,TGTGCCAGCAGCCCTCATGGGCCGGTTTCAATGAACACTGAAGCTTTCTTT
.,TRBJ2-3,TRBV10-3,.,CAICESGTHTDTKYF,TGTGCCATCTGTGAGTCCGGAACCCACACAGATACGAAGTATTTT
.,TRBJ2-5,TRBV29-1,TRBD2,CSGAGGIQETQYF,TGCAGCGGAGCGGGGGGTATCCAAGAGACCCAGTACTTC
.,TRBJ2-1,TRBV20-1,TRBD2,CSASASGRVNNEQFF,TGCAGTGCTAGTGCTAGCGGGAGGGTCAACAATGAGCAGTTCTTC